Listed here is a single TCR beta chain. This record belongs to a study of T cell changes during pregnancy in multiple sclerosis. Method: immunoSEQ multiplex PCR; TCRdb's copy keeps in-frame clones and lacks some. The sample has about 45,000 clones, under 95% seen once; the top ten hold about 1.5%. Sequenced sample: PBMCs (not recorded whether the cells were cultured). The sequence was collected from a female donor with multiple sclerosis, enrolled in a pregnancy study.

For the CDR3, the DNA is TGTGCCAGCACCCAGACAGGGCAGGGCTACACCTTC. It specifies CASTQTGQGYTF. This chain joins TRBV2 and TRBJ1-2; 7 nucleotides agree with TRBD1. V shed 7 bases and J 8 bases; nucleotides not matched to a gene: 7. Germline lookup yields CDR1 SNHLY and CDR2 FYNNEI. This CDR3 is built from 12 residues.